This T cell receptor beta chain stems from a study of a mutant IDH1 vaccine in newly diagnosed glioma. Study-level information: Onset of vaccination occurred 4-6 weeks following radiotherapy alone, or with temozolomide cycles. The week-35 safety follow-up was V12, and the week-47 study end was V13.

Sequenced by immunoSEQ multiplex PCR; TCRdb stores in-frame clones only, minus some. The sample holds tens of thousands of clones, roughly 74% seen once. As concerns this clone: As yet, its antigen is unknown.

Time point described: week 35, safety follow-up. Every single dose of the vaccine, 300 ug of mutant IDH1 20-mer peptide, came with topical imiquimod. The clonotype comes from a man in his forties or fifties with glioma. The source material was PBMCs, sampled from a glioma patient whose treatment included an IDH1 peptide vaccine.

Here the CDR3 reads CASSLSGGSNQPQHF. The DNA for the CDR3 is TGTGCCAGCAGTTTATCGGGTGGTAGCAATCAGCCCCAGCATTTT. The chain links TRBV27 to TRBJ1-5; D not certain. V was pared by 0 bases and J by 0 bases, with 6 bases between. The CDR3 totals 15 residues. Germline-derived CDR1 and CDR2 are MNHEY and SMNVEV (reference sequence).